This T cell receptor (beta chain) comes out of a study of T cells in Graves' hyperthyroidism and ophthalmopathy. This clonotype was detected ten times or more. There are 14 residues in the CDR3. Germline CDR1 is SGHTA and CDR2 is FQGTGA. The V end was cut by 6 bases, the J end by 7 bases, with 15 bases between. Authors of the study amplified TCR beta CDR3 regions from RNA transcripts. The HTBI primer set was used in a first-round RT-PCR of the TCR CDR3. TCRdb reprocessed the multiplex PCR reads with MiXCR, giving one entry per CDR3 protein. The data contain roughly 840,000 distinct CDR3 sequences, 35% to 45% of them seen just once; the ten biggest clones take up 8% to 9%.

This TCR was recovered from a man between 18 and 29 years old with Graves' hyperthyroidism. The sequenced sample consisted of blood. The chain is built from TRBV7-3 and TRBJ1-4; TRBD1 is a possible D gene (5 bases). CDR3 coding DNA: TGTGCCAGCAGGCCAGGGCGACAGTGTGAAAAACTGTTTTTT. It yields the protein CASRPGRQCEKLFF.